What follows are 19 T cell receptor beta chains derived from one specimen sequenced in a study of blood T cell repertoires in COVID-19. Profiled with immunoSEQ multiplex PCR; TCRdb holds only in-frame clones, not every one. The sample contains about 280,000 clones, under 90% of which appear only once. Sample: peripheral blood. Receptors originate from a woman aged 45-59 years who had recovered from COVID-19.

This clone was detected only a few times. The chain recombines TRBV7-2 with TRBJ1-5, with D tentatively TRBD1 (6 bases). This CDR3 contains 15 residues. Germline values: CDR1 SGHTA, CDR2 FQGNSA. The V end was cut by 5 bases, the J end by 2 bases, with 13 bases between. Here the CDR3 reads CASSQQGSGNQPQHF. CDR3 sequence (DNA): TGTGCCAGCAGCCAACAGGGTTCTGGCAATCAGCCCCAGCATTTT.

This chain uses TRBV7-6 with TRBJ2-2, with a possible D match to TRBD2 (5 bases). Deletions cut 5 bases from V and 0 bases from J, with 16 bases between. The germline V gene has CDR1 SGHVS and CDR2 FNYEAQ. CDR3 length: 17 amino acids. The CDR3 nucleotides read TGTGCCAGCAGCCCGGGGTCCGGGATGGCGAACACCGGGGAGCTGTTTTTT. It yields the protein CASSPGSGMANTGELFF.

In this sample, this clone turned up many times. The chain combines TRBV6-5 with TRBJ2-2; unclear D gene. The CDR3 is 13 amino acids. The V end lost 6 bases, the J end lost 0 bases, and 5 bases lay between the germline ends. Germline V gene sequence: CDR1 MNHEY, CDR2 SVGAGI. The CDR3 DNA sequence: TGTGCCAGCAGGAGCCCGAACACCGGGGAGCTGTTTTTT. This gives the protein CASRSPNTGELFF.

This sequence joins TRBV21-1 and TRBJ2-3; the table's D call of TRBD2 was not tested on the DNA. TRBV21-1 is a documented pseudogene. The CDR3 is 14 residues long. Here the CDR3 reads CASSKGLGADTQYF. CDR3 in DNA: TGTGCCAGCAGCAAGGGACTAGGAGCAGATACGCAGTATTTT.

This chain joins TRBV18 and TRBJ1-1; TRBD1 might be the D (5 bases). Trimming pared 2 bases from V and 5 bases from J, leaving 15 bases between. From germline, CDR1 is KGHSH and CDR2 LQKENI. The CDR3 has 15 residues. This CDR3 is CASSPTEAGGTEAFF. DNA of the CDR3: TGTGCCAGCTCACCAACGGAGGCCGGGGGTACTGAAGCTTTCTTT.

The chain joins TRBV5-1 to TRBJ1-4; tentative D call: TRBD1 (5 bases). The CDR3 totals 14 residues. Trimming took off 4 bases at V and 5 bases at J, with 12 bases between the two ends. Germline V gives CDR1 SGHRS, CDR2 YFSETQ. The CDR3 reads CASSPDTPNEKLFF. Here the CDR3 DNA reads TGCGCCAGCAGCCCGGACACTCCCAATGAAAAACTGTTTTTT.

The V call is TRBV5-4, the J call TRBJ1-6; TRBD1 matches 9 bases. The CDR3 extends over 19 amino acids. Trimming at V came to 4 bases and at J to 0 bases, leaving 11 bases not matched to a gene. CDR1 and CDR2 (germline): SGHNT, YYREEE (reference sequence). The CDR3 loop is CASSPGTGKISSYNSPLHF. The DNA of the CDR3 is TGTGCCAGCAGCCCAGGGACAGGGAAAATTAGCTCCTATAATTCACCCCTCCACTTT.

This chain joins TRBV5-6 and TRBJ2-1, with 9 positions matching TRBD2. Trimming took 4 bases from V and 8 from J; bases not matched to a gene: 4. CDR1 is SGHDT, CDR2 YYEEEE, per germline. The CDR3 is made up of 13 amino acids. CDR3 DNA sequence: TGTGCCAGCAGCCCAGGGACTAGCCATGAGCAGTTCTTC. Protein sequence: CASSPGTSHEQFF.

The chain recombines TRBV7-6 with TRBJ2-7, with 8 bases identical to TRBD1. CDR3 length: 14 amino acids. The V gene end was trimmed by 5 bases and the J gene end by 2 bases; junction bases not matched to a gene: 5. Per the germline V gene, CDR1 is SGHVS and CDR2 is FNYEAQ. The CDR3 spells CASSPGQGAYEQYF. The CDR3 DNA is TGTGCCAGCAGCCCCGGACAGGGAGCCTACGAGCAGTACTTC.

The J gene is TRBJ2-7, the V gene TRBV28; weak D call: TRBD1 (6 bases). There are 15 residues in the CDR3. Germline V CDR1 and CDR2: MDHEN, SYDVKM. Trimming pared 5 bases from V and 4 bases from J, leaving 18 bases between. In nucleotides, the CDR3 is TGTGCCAGCAGTCCGAGGGACACGAGGTCATACGAGCAGTACTTC. Its protein is CASSPRDTRSYEQYF.

The CDR3 DNA follows: TGCGCCAGCAGCCCGGAGGTCACCACAGATACGCAGTATTTT. This translates into CASSPEVTTDTQYF. The chain is built from TRBV5-1 and TRBJ2-3; tentative D call: TRBD2 (5 bases). V lost 4 bases, J lost 2 bases, and 11 bases lay in between. The CDR3 is 14 amino acids. From germline, CDR1 is SGHRS and CDR2 YFSETQ.

DNA for the CDR3: TGTGCCAGCAGCTTAAGGACAGGGACCGACCAAGAGACCCAGTACTTC. Translating gives CASSLRTGTDQETQYF. The chain carries TRBV11-3 and TRBJ2-5, with 8 bases fitting TRBD1. The germline CDR1 and CDR2 sequences are SGHNT and YENEEA. CDR3 length equals 16 residues. Trimming removed 2 bases from V and 0 bases from J; junction bases left unmatched: 5.

Only one count was recorded for this clone. V is TRBV10-2 and J is TRBJ1-5, with TRBD1 matching 9 bases. Trimming at V came to 5 bases and at J to 10 bases, leaving 9 bases not matched to a gene. CDR1 and CDR2 from the germline V gene are WSHSY and SAAADI. The CDR3 runs 14 residues. CDR3 sequence (DNA): TGCGCCAGCAGTTGGACAGGGGCCCTGGACCCCCAGCATTTT. Residues: CASSWTGALDPQHF.

The genes are TRBV7-2 and TRBJ2-7; 10 bases agree with TRBD2. This CDR3 is built from 14 residues. CDR1 and CDR2 from the germline V gene are SGHTA and FQGNSA. The V segment lost 6 bases and the J segment 4 bases; nucleotides outside the gene matches: 6. CDR3 region: CASRELAGFYEQYF. CDR3 coding DNA: TGTGCCAGCAGGGAACTAGCGGGATTTTACGAGCAGTACTTC. Variable domain in full (rest from reference TRBV7-2 and TRBJ2-7): GAGVSQSPSNKVTEKGKDVELRCDPISGHTALYWYRQSLGQGLEFLIYFQGNSAPDKSGLPSDRFSAERTGGSVSTLTIQRTQQEDSAVYLCASRELAGFYEQYFGPGTRLTVT.

This chain uses TRBV7-3 with TRBJ2-2; 7 nucleotides match TRBD1. Germline V gene lookup returns CDR1 SGHTA and CDR2 FQGTGA. Germline trimming cut 5 bases from V and 2 bases from J; bases unmatched to any gene: 8. This CDR3 is 16 amino acids long. The CDR3 nucleotides read TGTGCCAGCAGCCTCAGTACAGGGGCCAACACCGGGGAGCTGTTTTTT. Amino acid sequence: CASSLSTGANTGELFF.

The J gene is TRBJ2-5, the V gene TRBV19; weak D call: TRBD1 (5 bases). Germline V gene sequence: CDR1 LNHDA, CDR2 SQIVND (reference sequence). The CDR3 covers 15 residues. V lost 5 bases and J lost 4, with 17 bases in between. The CDR3 loop reads CASSAVRVVGETQYF. The CDR3 nucleotides are TGTGCCAGTAGTGCGGTCAGGGTAGTTGGAGAGACCCAGTACTTC.

This clone was detected only a few times. This chain links TRBV11-1 with TRBJ2-3, with D tentatively TRBD2 (5 bases). Germline V lookup: CDR1 SGHAT, CDR2 FQDESV (reference sequence). The ends were cut back, 4 bases at V and 1 base at J, with 9 bases in the middle. The CDR3 totals 14 residues. CDR3 bases: TGTGCCAGCAGCTCCGGGGTTGGCACAGATACGCAGTATTTT. Translated, it gives CASSSGVGTDTQYF.

J is TRBJ1-3 and V is TRBV5-5, with 7 bases that match TRBD1. The CDR3 totals 19 residues. Trimming removed 4 bases from V and 0 bases from J; junction bases left unmatched: 16. Germline-derived CDR1 and CDR2 are SGHKS and YYEKEE (reference sequence). The CDR3 protein is CASSGWDSRYDYSGNTIYF. CDR3 in DNA: TGTGCCAGCAGCGGATGGGACAGCCGCTATGATTACTCTGGAAACACCATATATTTT.

The chain carries TRBV19 and TRBJ1-2, with TRBD1 matching 8 bases. Unmatched junction bases numbered 6, after V lost 4 bases and J lost 5 bases. There are 14 residues in the CDR3. CDR1 and CDR2 (germline): LNHDA, SQIVND (reference sequence). The DNA for the CDR3 is TGTGCCAGTAGTAACGACAGGGGTTCATATGGCTACACCTTC. Its translation: CASSNDRGSYGYTF.